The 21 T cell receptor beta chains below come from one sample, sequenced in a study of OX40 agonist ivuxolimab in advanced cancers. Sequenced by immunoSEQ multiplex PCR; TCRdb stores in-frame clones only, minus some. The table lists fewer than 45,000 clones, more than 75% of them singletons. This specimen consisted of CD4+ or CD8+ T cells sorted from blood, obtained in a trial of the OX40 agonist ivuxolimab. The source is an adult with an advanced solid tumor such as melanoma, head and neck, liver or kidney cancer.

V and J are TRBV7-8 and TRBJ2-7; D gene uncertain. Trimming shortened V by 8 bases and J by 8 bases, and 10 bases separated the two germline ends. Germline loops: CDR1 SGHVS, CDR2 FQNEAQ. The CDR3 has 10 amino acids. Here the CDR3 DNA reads TGTGCCAGCGAGGAAGGGAAGCAGTACTTC. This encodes CASEEGKQYF. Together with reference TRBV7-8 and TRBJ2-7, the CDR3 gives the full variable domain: GAGVSQSPRYKVAKRGQDVALRCDPISGHVSLFWYQQALGQGPEFLTYFQNEAQLDKSGLPSDRFFAERPEGSVSTLKIQRTQQEDSAVYLCASEEGKQYFGPGTRLTVT.

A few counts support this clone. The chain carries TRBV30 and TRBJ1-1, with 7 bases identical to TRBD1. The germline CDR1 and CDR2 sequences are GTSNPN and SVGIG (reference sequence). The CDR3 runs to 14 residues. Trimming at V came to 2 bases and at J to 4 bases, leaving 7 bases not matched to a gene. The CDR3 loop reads CAWSPAAGGTEAFF. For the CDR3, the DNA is TGTGCCTGGAGTCCCGCGGCAGGGGGCACTGAAGCTTTCTTT.

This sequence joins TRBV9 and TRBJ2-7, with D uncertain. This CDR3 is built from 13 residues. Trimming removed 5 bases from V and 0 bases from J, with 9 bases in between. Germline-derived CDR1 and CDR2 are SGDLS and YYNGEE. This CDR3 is CASSSPSSYEQYF. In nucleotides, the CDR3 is TGTGCCAGCAGTTCGCCGAGCTCCTACGAGCAGTACTTC.

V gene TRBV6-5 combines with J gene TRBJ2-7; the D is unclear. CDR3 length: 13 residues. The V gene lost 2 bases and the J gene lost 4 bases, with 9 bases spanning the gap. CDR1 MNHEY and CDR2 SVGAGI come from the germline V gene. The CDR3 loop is CASSYPPSYEQYF. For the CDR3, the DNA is TGTGCCAGCAGTTACCCCCCAAGTTACGAGCAGTACTTC.

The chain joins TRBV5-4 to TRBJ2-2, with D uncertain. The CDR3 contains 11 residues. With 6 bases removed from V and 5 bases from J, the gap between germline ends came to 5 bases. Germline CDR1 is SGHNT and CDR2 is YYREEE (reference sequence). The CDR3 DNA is TGTGCCAGCAAGAGTACCGGGGAGCTGTTTTTT. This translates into CASKSTGELFF.

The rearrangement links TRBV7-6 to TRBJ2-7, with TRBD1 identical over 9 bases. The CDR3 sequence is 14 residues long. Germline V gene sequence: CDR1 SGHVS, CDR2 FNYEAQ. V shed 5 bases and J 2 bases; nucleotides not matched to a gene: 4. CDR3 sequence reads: CASSGGTGTYEQYF. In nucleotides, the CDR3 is TGTGCCAGCAGCGGTGGGACAGGGACCTACGAGCAGTACTTC.

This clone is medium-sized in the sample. The CDR3 is CASGGSYEQYF. DNA of the CDR3: TGTGCCAGCGGGGGCTCCTACGAGCAGTACTTC. This chain connects TRBV27 to TRBJ2-7; perhaps D is TRBD1 or TRBD2 (5 bases each). Germline V gene lookup returns CDR1 MNHEY and CDR2 SMNVEV (reference sequence). This CDR3 spans 11 amino acids. Trimming removed 8 bases at V and 0 bases at J, with 5 bases between.

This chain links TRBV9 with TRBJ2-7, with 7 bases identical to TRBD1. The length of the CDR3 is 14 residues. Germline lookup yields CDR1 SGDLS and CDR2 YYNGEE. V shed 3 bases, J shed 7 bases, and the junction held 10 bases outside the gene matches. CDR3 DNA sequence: TGTGCCAGCAGCGCGGGACAGCAGTTGCGGGAGCAGTACTTC. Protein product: CASSAGQQLREQYF.

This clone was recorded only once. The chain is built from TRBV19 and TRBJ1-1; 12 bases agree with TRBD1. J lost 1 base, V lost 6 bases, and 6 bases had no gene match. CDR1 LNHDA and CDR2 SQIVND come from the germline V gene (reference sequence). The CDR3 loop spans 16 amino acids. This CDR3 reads CASRGTGGRRNTEAFF. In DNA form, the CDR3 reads TGTGCCAGTAGAGGGACAGGGGGCCGGCGGAACACTGAAGCTTTCTTT.

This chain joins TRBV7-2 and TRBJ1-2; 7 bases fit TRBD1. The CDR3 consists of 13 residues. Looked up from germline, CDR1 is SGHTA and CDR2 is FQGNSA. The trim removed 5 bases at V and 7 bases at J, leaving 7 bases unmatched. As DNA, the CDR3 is TGTGCCAGCAGCGACGCCCAGGGGGGTGGCTACACCTTC. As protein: CASSDAQGGGYTF.

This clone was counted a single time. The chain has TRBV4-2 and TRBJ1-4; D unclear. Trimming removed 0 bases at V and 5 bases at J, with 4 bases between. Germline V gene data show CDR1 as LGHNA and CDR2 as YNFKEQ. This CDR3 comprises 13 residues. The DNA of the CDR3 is TGTGCCAGCAGCCAAGATGGGAATGAAAAACTGTTTTTT. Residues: CASSQDGNEKLFF.

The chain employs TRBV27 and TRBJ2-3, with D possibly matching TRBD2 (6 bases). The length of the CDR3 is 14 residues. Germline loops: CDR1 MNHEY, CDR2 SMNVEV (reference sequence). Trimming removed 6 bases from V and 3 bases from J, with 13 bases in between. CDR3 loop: CASSSRGGTDTQYF. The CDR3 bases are TGTGCCAGCAGCTCCCGTGGGGGGACAGATACGCAGTATTTT.

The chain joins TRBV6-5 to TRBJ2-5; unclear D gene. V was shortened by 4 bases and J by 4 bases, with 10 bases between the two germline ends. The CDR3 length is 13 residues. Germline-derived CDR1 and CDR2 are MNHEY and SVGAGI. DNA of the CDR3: TGTGCCAGCAGTTGGACGCAGCGAGAGACCCAGTACTTC. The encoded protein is CASSWTQRETQYF.

CDR3 coding DNA: TGTGCCAGTAGTTCGAGATCCGGGACACAGAACTATGGCTACACCTTC. Protein sequence: CASSSRSGTQNYGYTF. The chain carries TRBV19 and TRBJ1-2; D may be TRBD1 (6 bases). This CDR3 is 16 amino acids long. With 5 bases removed from V and 2 bases from J, the gap between germline ends came to 18 bases. The germline CDR1 and CDR2 sequences are LNHDA and SQIVND (reference sequence).

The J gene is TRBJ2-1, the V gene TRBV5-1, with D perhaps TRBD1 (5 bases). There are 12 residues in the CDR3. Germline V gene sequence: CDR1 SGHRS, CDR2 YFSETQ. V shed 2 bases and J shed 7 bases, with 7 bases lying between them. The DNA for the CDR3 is TGCGCCAGCAGCTTCCAGGGTAATGAGCAGTTCTTC. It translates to CASSFQGNEQFF.

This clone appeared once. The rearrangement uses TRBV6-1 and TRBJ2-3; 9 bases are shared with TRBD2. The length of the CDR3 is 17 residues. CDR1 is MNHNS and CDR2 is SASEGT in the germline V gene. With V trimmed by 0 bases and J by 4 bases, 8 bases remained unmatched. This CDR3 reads CASSEAMWRGGADTQYF. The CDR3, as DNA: TGTGCCAGCAGTGAAGCGATGTGGCGGGGGGGGGCAGATACGCAGTATTTT.

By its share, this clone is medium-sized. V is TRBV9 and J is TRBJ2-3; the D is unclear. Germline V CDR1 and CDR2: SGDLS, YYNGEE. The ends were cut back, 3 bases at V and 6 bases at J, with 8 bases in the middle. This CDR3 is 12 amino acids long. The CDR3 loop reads CASSAEPDTQYF. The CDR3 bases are TGTGCCAGCAGCGCCGAGCCGGATACGCAGTATTTT.

The CDR3 DNA follows: TGTGCCAGCAGCCCCCGGGATGGGAGCACAGATACGCAGTATTTT. Residues: CASSPRDGSTDTQYF. V is TRBV7-9 and J is TRBJ2-3, with D perhaps matching TRBD2 (5 bases). V dropped 5 bases and J dropped 0 bases, with 12 bases sitting between them. Per the germline V gene, CDR1 is SEHNR and CDR2 is FQNEAQ (reference sequence). This CDR3 spans 15 amino acids.

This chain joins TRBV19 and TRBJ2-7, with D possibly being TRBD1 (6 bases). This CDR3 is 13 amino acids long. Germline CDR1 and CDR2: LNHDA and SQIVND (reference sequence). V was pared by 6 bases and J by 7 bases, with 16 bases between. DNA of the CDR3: TGTGCCAGTAGGTCAGAACAGGGTTGGGAGCAGTACTTC. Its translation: CASRSEQGWEQYF.

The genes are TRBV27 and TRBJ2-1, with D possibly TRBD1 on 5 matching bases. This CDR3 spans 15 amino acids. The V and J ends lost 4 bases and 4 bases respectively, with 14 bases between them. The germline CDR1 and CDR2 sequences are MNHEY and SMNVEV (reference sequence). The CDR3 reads CASSYSRAGYNEQFF. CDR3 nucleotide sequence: TGTGCCAGCAGTTATAGCAGGGCAGGATACAATGAGCAGTTCTTC.

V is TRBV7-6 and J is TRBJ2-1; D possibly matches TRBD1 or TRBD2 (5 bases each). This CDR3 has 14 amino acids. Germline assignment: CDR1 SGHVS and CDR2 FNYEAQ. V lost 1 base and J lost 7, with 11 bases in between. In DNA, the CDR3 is TGTGCCAGCAGCTTAGTGGGGCCGGGGAATGAGCAGTTCTTC. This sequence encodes CASSLVGPGNEQFF.